The 20 T cell receptor beta chains presented below share a single source sample, sequenced in a study of T cells in Graves' hyperthyroidism and ophthalmopathy. The CDR3 regions of TCR beta were amplified from RNA transcripts. An initial round of RT-PCR targeting the TCR CDR3 relied on the HTBI primer set. From the multiplex PCR reads, TCRdb called clonotypes with MiXCR, one entry per CDR3 protein. The data show under 300,000 distinct CDR3 sequences, 20% to 30% seen once. The material sequenced was blood. The source is a man aged 35 to 55 with Graves' hyperthyroidism that later progressed to Graves' ophthalmopathy.

This clonotype occurred many times. The chain carries TRBV28 and TRBJ1-5; 8 bases agree with TRBD1. Trimming at V came to 7 bases and at J to 6 bases, leaving 8 bases not matched to a gene. In germline, CDR1 is MDHEN, CDR2 SYDVKM. This CDR3 has 14 residues. The CDR3 reads CASTDRGSGQPQHF. For the CDR3, the DNA is TGTGCCAGCACCGACAGGGGATCGGGTCAGCCCCAGCATTTT. The whole variable domain, remainder taken from reference TRBV28 and TRBJ1-5, is DVKVTQSSRYLVKRTGEKVFLECVQDMDHENMFWYRQDPGLGLRLIYFSYDVKMKEKGDIPEGYSVSREKKERFSLILESASTNQTSMYLCASTDRGSGQPQHFGDGTRLSIL.

In this sample, this clonotype turned up many times. This chain uses TRBV2 with TRBJ2-2; weak D call: TRBD2 (5 bases). Germline V gives CDR1 SNHLY, CDR2 FYNNEI. This CDR3 has 15 amino acids. V was trimmed by 7 bases and J by 8 bases, leaving 20 bases between them. The CDR3 protein is CASMKESMVAGELFF. The CDR3 DNA reads TGTGCCAGCATGAAGGAATCGATGGTAGCGGGGGAGCTGTTTTTT. Together with reference TRBV2 and TRBJ2-2, the CDR3 gives the full variable domain: EPEVTQTPSHQVTQMGQEVILRCVPISNHLYFYWYRQILGQKVEFLVSFYNNEISEKSEIFDDQFSVERPDGSNFTLKIRSTKLEDSAMYFCASMKESMVAGELFFGEGSRLTVL.

The table lists this clonotype with many counts. Since a much larger clone is just one base distant, this may be a read error. CDR3 in DNA: TGTGCCAGCAGCGTATCGACGCTAATTCCCCTCCACTTT. It encodes CASSVSTLIPLHF. V gene TRBV11-2 combines with J gene TRBJ1-6; D gene unclear. CDR3 length equals 13 residues. Germline loops: CDR1 SGHAT, CDR2 FQNNGV. V was cut by 5 bases and J by 13 bases, with 15 bases left in between.

Many counts were recorded for this clonotype. The chain has TRBV20-1 and TRBJ2-5; 11 bases agree with TRBD2. This CDR3 comprises 16 residues. J gave up 2 bases and V 0 bases, and 5 bases lay outside the gene matches. Germline CDR1 and CDR2: DFQATT and SNEGSKA (reference sequence). The CDR3 loop reads CSARDAGTSGQETQYF. CDR3 nucleotides: TGCAGTGCTAGAGATGCCGGGACTAGCGGACAAGAGACCCAGTACTTC.

This clonotype has only a few counts. The chain recombines TRBV7-2 with TRBJ2-7, with D perhaps given as TRBD1 or TRBD2 (5 bases each). Trimming took off 1 base at V and 8 bases at J, with 15 bases between the two ends. Looked up from germline, CDR1 is SGHTA and CDR2 is FQGNSA. The length of the CDR3 is 14 residues. CDR3 region: CASSLGGTSLKQYF. In DNA, the CDR3 is TGTGCCAGCAGCTTAGGGGGGACCTCCTTGAAGCAGTACTTC.

This clonotype turned up a few times. The V call is TRBV6-5, the J call TRBJ1-5, with 10 bases identical to TRBD1. Germline V gene sequence: CDR1 MNHEY, CDR2 SVGAGI. V dropped 4 bases and J dropped 5; count of bases not matched to a gene: 5. This CDR3 region has 15 residues. DNA for the CDR3: TGTGCCAGCAGTTGGTTGGGACAGGGGCATCAGCCCCAGCATTTT. Translating it yields CASSWLGQGHQPQHF.

This chain joins TRBV7-2 and TRBJ2-7, with 8 bases lining up with TRBD1. The CDR3 sequence is 19 residues long. The germline V gene encodes CDR1 SGHTA and CDR2 FQGNSA. Losses at the gene ends were 0 bases for V and 5 bases for J; bases not matched to a gene: 18. CDR3 loop: CASSLAPSDRGPKGDEQYF. DNA for the CDR3: TGTGCCAGCAGCTTAGCGCCAAGTGACAGGGGTCCGAAAGGGGACGAGCAGTACTTC. Filled out from reference TRBV7-2 and TRBJ2-7, the complete variable domain reads GAGVSQSPSNKVTEKGKDVELRCDPISGHTALYWYRQSLGQGLEFLIYFQGNSAPDKSGLPSDRFSAERTGGSVSTLTIQRTQQEDSAVYLCASSLAPSDRGPKGDEQYFGPGTRLTVT.

This clonotype was seen repeatedly, ten times or more. The chain employs TRBV27 and TRBJ1-6; 8 bases map to TRBD1. The germline CDR1 and CDR2 sequences are MNHEY and SMNVEV (reference sequence). There are 17 residues in the CDR3. Losses at the gene ends were 4 bases for V and 10 bases for J; bases not matched to a gene: 15. As DNA, the CDR3 is TGTGCCAGCAGTTCGCGACAGGGGAGGCAATTTAAATCACCCCTCCACTTT. Its protein is CASSSRQGRQFKSPLHF.

This clonotype came up many times. This sequence joins TRBV12-3 or TRBV12-4 and TRBJ1-2; D call uncertain. Trimming shortened V by 5 bases and J by 2 bases, and 9 bases separated the two germline ends. The CDR3 totals 13 residues. As DNA, the CDR3 is TGTGCCAGCAGTCGACGGGTGAACTATGGCTACACCTTC. Protein sequence: CASSRRVNYGYTF.

This clonotype was seen many times. The chain is built from TRBV28 and TRBJ2-7; 8 bases line up with TRBD1. Germline lookup yields CDR1 MDHEN and CDR2 SYDVKM. This CDR3 contains 15 residues. The J segment lost 0 bases and the V segment lost 4 bases, leaving 5 bases of the junction unmatched. CDR3 sequence (DNA): TGTGCCAGCAGTTCTACCGGGACAGGCTCCTACGAGCAGTACTTC. Translating gives CASSSTGTGSYEQYF.

V usage is TRBV12-3 or TRBV12-4 and J usage is TRBJ2-7; 11 nucleotides line up with TRBD2. With 5 bases clipped from V and 7 bases from J, the junction kept 10 bases outside the gene matches. CDR3 size: 15 residues. The CDR3 nucleotides are TGTGCCAGCAGTCCACCTAGCGGGAGGTGGGAAGAGCAGTACTTC. Encoded protein: CASSPPSGRWEEQYF.

This clonotype has just a few counts. The V call is TRBV2, the J call TRBJ1-2; no clear D gene. The V gene's germline CDR1 is SNHLY and CDR2 FYNNEI. The CDR3 is 14 amino acids. V was shortened by 1 base and J by 4 bases, with 10 bases between the two germline ends. CDR3 loop: CASSEVDFGYGYTF. CDR3 nucleotide sequence: TGTGCCAGCAGTGAAGTGGATTTTGGCTATGGCTACACCTTC. The whole variable domain, filled in from reference TRBV2 and TRBJ1-2, reads EPEVTQTPSHQVTQMGQEVILRCVPISNHLYFYWYRQILGQKVEFLVSFYNNEISEKSEIFDDQFSVERPDGSNFTLKIRSTKLEDSAMYFCASSEVDFGYGYTFGSGTRLTVV.

The chain carries TRBV6-2 or TRBV6-3 and TRBJ1-2; D is uncertain. The germline CDR1 and CDR2 sequences are MNHEY and SVGEGT. V was trimmed by 2 bases and J by 5 bases, leaving 12 bases between them. The CDR3 runs to 14 residues. Here the CDR3 reads CASSYGSTAYGYTF. CDR3 bases: TGTGCCAGCAGTTACGGTTCGACTGCATATGGCTACACCTTC.

This clonotype was seen repeatedly, ten times or more. The gene calls are TRBV11-2 and TRBJ2-4, with D tentatively TRBD2 (6 bases). This CDR3 comprises 16 residues. Germline V gene data show CDR1 as SGHAT and CDR2 as FQNNGV. Trimming stripped 5 bases from V and 3 bases from J, with 17 bases between. The CDR3, as DNA: TGTGCCAGCAGCCTTCTCGGGAGCGTGGGCAAAAACATTCAGTACTTC. Translated, it gives CASSLLGSVGKNIQYF.

A note on this clonotype: A much larger clone sits a single nucleotide away, making a read error possible. The rearrangement joins TRBV7-3 to TRBJ1-1; D is unclear. The CDR3 is made up of 14 amino acids. The germline V gene encodes CDR1 SGHTA and CDR2 FQGTGA. The chain's CDR3 is CASNLSSGYTEAFF. CDR3 DNA: TGTGCCAGCAACTTATCATCTGGGTACACTGAAGCTTTCTTT.

The chain links TRBV28 to TRBJ2-7; TRBD2 aligns across 8 bases. J gave up 6 bases and V 6 bases, and 19 bases lay outside the gene matches. The CDR3 extends over 17 amino acids. Per the germline V gene, CDR1 is MDHEN and CDR2 is SYDVKM. The CDR3 DNA reads as TGTGCCAGCAGCTCTCAGGGAGCGTGGGCGGGAGGTTCCGAGCAGTACTTC. Its protein product is CASSSQGAWAGGSEQYF.

This clonotype appeared many times. The V gene is TRBV7-2, the J gene TRBJ2-7; 13 bases match TRBD2. The CDR3 covers 15 residues. Germline-derived CDR1 and CDR2 are SGHTA and FQGNSA. The J segment lost 3 bases and the V segment lost 5 bases, leaving 4 bases of the junction unmatched. The CDR3 bases are TGTGCCAGCAGCCAGGGACTAGCGGGAATCTACGAGCAGTACTTC. This sequence encodes CASSQGLAGIYEQYF.

This clonotype has at least ten counts. The chain carries TRBV12-3 or TRBV12-4 and TRBJ2-6, with no clear D. The V end was cut by 2 bases, the J end by 4 bases, with 9 bases between. CDR3 length: 15 residues. CDR3 protein: CASSLINAGANVLTF. CDR3 nucleotide sequence: TGTGCCAGCAGTTTAATCAACGCGGGGGCCAACGTCCTGACTTTC.

This clonotype was observed many times. The V gene is TRBV6-5, the J gene TRBJ2-2, with D unresolved. This CDR3 has 15 residues. CDR1 and CDR2 from the germline V gene are MNHEY and SVGAGI. Trimming left V 0 bases short and J 6 bases short, with 11 bases between. The CDR3 DNA reads as TGTGCCAGCAGTTACTCGAACCTAGACGCCGGGGAGCTGTTTTTT. This translates into CASSYSNLDAGELFF.

This chain links TRBV3-1 with TRBJ2-7; 7 bases align to TRBD1. The V and J ends lost 3 bases and 3 bases, in that order; junction bases with no gene match: 11. The CDR3 loop spans 16 amino acids. Per germline, CDR1 LGHDT and CDR2 YNNKEL (reference sequence). The CDR3 coding sequence is TGTGCCAGCAGCCAGGGATCCGGGACAGTTGACTACGAGCAGTACTTC. Translation gives CASSQGSGTVDYEQYF.